The source of this T cell receptor (beta chain) is a study of blood T cell repertoires in COVID-19. There are a few counts of this clone. Profiled with immunoSEQ multiplex PCR; TCRdb holds only in-frame clones, not every one. The sample holds 200,000 to 250,000 clones, 75% to 95% seen once. The CDR3 is 15 amino acids. Germline V gene sequence: CDR1 SEHNR, CDR2 FQNEAQ (reference sequence). V dropped 7 bases and J dropped 8; count of bases not matched to a gene: 12. This sequence was found in a woman between 18 and 30 years old who had recovered from COVID-19. This chain joins TRBV7-9 and TRBJ1-4, with TRBD1 identical over 8 bases. The sample taken for sequencing was PBMCs or T cells enriched from blood (not recorded which). CDR3 sequence: CASTLPEDRDEKLFF. The CDR3 bases are TGTGCCAGCACTCTTCCTGAGGACAGGGACGAAAAACTGTTTTTT.